This T cell receptor beta chain emerged from a study of identical twins. This CDR3 spans 17 amino acids. Germline CDR1 ENHRY, CDR2 SYGVKD. V was clipped by 0 bases and J by 0 bases, with 13 bases between them. Study-level points and caveats: Carriage of fewer insertions was seen in abundant cord blood beta clonotypes, whereas memory repertoires showed none.

TCRdb fed the 5' RACE reads into MiXCR, producing one record per CDR3 protein. Among about 290,000 distinct CDR3 sequences, 7.5% to 9.5% were seen once, and the ten largest hold around 7.1%. This clonotype showed up just a few times. Its antigen is unidentified. These data also featured in a second study, about yellow fever vaccine responses in identical twins.

The TCR sequence derives from a woman younger than 35 in good health. Specimen: CD8+ T cells sorted from blood. The rearrangement joins TRBV10-3 to TRBJ2-3; D might be TRBD2 (5 bases). As DNA, the CDR3 is TGTGCCATCAGTGAGTCGAGTCGGAGCGGTAGCACAGATACGCAGTATTTT. It translates to CAISESSRSGSTDTQYF.